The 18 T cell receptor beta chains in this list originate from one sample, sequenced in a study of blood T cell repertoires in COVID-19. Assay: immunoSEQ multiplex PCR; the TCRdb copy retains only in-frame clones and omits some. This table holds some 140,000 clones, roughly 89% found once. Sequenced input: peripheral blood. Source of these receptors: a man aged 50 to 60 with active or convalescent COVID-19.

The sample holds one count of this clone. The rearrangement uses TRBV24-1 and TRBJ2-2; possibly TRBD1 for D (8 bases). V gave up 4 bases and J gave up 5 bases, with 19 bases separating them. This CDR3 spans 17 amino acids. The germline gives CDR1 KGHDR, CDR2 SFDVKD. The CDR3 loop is CATSDPSQGGRTGELFF. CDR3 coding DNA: TGTGCCACCAGTGACCCCTCACAGGGGGGGCGGACCGGGGAGCTGTTTTTT.

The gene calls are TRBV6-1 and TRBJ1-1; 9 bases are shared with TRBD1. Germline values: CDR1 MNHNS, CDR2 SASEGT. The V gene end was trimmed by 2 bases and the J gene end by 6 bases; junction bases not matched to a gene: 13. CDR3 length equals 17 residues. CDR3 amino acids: CASSEPINTDRGAEAFF. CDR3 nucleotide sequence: TGTGCCAGCAGTGAACCCATAAACACGGACAGGGGAGCTGAAGCTTTCTTT.

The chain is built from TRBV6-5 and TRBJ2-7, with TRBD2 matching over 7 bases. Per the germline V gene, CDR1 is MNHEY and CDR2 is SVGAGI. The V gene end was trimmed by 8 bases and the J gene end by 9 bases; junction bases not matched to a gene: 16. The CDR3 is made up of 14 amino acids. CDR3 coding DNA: TGTGCCAGCCGTCTTATAGCGGGCGCGGCCTCGCAGTACTTC. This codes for CASRLIAGAASQYF.

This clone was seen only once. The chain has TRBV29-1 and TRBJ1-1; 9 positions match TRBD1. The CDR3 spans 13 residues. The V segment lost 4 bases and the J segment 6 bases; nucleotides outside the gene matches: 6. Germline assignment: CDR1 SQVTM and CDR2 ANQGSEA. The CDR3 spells CSVVRGQGAEAFF. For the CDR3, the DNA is TGCAGCGTTGTGAGGGGACAGGGCGCTGAAGCTTTCTTT. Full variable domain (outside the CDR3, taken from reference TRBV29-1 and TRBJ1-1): SAVISQKPSRDICQRGTSLTIQCQVDSQVTMMFWYRQQPGQSLTLIATANQGSEATYESGFVIDKFPISRPNLTFSTLTVSNMSPEDSSIYLCSVVRGQGAEAFFGQGTRLTVV.

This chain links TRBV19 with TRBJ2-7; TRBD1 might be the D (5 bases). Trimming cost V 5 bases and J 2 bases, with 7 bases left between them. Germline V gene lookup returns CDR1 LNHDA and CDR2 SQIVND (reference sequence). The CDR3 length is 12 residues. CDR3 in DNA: TGTGCCAGTAGTTCAGGGACCTACGAGCAGTACTTC. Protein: CASSSGTYEQYF.

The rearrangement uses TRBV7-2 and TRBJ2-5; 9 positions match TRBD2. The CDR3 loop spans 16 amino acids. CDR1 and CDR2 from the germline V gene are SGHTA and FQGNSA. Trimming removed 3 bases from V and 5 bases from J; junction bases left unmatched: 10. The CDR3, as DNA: TGTGCCAGCAGCTTTCGGTCTAGCGGGATTCTGGAGACCCAGTACTTC. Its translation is CASSFRSSGILETQYF.

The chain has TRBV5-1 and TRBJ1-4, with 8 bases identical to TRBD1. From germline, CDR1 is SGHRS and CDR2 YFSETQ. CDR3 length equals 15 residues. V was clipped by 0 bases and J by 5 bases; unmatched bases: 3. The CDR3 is CASSLDRGGNEKLFF. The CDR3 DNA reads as TGCGCCAGCAGCTTGGACAGGGGGGGAAATGAAAAACTGTTTTTT.

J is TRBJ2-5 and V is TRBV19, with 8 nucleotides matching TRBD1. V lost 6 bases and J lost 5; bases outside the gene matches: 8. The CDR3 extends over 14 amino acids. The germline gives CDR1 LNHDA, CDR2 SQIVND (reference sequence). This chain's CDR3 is CASRSDRGIETQYF. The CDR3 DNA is TGTGCCAGTAGGAGTGACAGGGGAATTGAGACCCAGTACTTC.

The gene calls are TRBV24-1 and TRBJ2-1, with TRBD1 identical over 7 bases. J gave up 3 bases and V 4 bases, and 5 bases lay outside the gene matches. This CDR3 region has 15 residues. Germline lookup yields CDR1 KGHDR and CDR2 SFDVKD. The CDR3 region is CATSDPGTVYNEQFF. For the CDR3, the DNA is TGTGCCACCAGTGACCCCGGGACAGTCTACAATGAGCAGTTCTTC.

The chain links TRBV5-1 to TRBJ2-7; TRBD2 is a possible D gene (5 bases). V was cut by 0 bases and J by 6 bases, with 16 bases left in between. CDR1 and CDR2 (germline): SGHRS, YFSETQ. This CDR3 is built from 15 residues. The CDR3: CASSLVIEGTTEQYF. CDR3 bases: TGCGCCAGCAGCTTGGTAATCGAGGGAACTACCGAGCAGTACTTC. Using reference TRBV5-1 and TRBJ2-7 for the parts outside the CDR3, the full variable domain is KAGVTQTPRYLIKTRGQQVTLSCSPISGHRSVSWYQQTPGQGLQFLFEYFSETQRNKGNFPGRFSGRQFSNSRSEMNVSTLELGDSALYLCASSLVIEGTTEQYFGPGTRLTVT.

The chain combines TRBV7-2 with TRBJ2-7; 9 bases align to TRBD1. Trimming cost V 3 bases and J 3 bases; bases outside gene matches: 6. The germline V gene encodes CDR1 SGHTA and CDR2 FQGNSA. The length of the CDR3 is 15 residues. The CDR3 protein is CASSLEQDRGYEQYF. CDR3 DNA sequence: TGTGCCAGCAGCTTGGAACAGGACAGGGGCTACGAGCAGTACTTC.

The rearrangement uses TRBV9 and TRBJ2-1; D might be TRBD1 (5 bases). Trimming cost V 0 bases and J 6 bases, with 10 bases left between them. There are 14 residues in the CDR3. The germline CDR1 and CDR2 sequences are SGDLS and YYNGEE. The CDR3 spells CASSVGQGPNEQFF. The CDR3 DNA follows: TGTGCCAGCAGCGTAGGGCAGGGTCCCAATGAGCAGTTCTTC. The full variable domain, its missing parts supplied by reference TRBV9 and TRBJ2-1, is DSGVTQTPKHLITATGQRVTLRCSPRSGDLSVYWYQQSLDQGLQFLIQYYNGEERAKGNILERFSAQQFPDLHSELNLSSLELGDSALYFCASSVGQGPNEQFFGPGTRLTVL.

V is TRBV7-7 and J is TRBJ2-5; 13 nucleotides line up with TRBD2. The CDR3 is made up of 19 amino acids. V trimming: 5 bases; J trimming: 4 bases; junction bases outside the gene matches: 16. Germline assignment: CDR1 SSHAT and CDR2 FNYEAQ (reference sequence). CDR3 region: CASSPLPGLAGKEGETQYF. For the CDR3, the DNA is TGTGCCAGCAGCCCACTCCCGGGACTAGCGGGAAAGGAAGGAGAGACCCAGTACTTC.

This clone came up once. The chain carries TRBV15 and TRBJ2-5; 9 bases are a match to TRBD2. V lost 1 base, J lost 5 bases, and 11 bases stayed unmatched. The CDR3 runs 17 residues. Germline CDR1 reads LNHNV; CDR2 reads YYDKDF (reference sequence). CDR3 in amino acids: CATSRGDSGGSRETQYF. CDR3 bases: TGTGCCACCAGCAGAGGAGATAGCGGGGGATCCCGTGAGACCCAGTACTTC.

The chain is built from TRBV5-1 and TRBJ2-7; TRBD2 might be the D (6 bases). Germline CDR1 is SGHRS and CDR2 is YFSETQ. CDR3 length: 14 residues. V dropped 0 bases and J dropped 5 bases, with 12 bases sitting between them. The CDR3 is CASSLAGRGNEQYF. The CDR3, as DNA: TGCGCCAGCAGCTTGGCCGGTCGGGGGAACGAGCAGTACTTC.

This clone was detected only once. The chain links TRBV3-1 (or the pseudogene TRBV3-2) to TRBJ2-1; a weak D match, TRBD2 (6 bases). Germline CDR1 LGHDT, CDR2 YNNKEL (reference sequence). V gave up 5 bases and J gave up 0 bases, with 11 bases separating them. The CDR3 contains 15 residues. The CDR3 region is CASSSGGYSYNEQFF. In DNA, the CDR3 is TGTGCCAGCAGCTCAGGAGGGTACTCCTACAATGAGCAGTTCTTC.

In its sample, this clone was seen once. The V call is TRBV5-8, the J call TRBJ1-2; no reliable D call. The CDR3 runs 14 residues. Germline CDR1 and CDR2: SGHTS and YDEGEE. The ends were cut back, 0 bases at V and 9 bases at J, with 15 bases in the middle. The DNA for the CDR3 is TGTGCCAGCAGCTTGGACCTCCCAGGTTTTCGCTACACCTTC. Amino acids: CASSLDLPGFRYTF.

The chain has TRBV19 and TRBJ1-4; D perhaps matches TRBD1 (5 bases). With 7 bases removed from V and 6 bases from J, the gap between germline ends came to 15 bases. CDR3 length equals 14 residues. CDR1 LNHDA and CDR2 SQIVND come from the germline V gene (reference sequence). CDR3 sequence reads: CASNSRWGDEKLFF. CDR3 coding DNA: TGTGCCAGTAACTCAAGGTGGGGGGATGAAAAACTGTTTTTT. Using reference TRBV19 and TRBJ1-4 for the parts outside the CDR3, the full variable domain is DGGITQSPKYLFRKEGQNVTLSCEQNLNHDAMYWYRQDPGQGLRLIYYSQIVNDFQKGDIAEGYSVSREKKESFPLTVTSAQKNPTAFYLCASNSRWGDEKLFFGSGTQLSVL.